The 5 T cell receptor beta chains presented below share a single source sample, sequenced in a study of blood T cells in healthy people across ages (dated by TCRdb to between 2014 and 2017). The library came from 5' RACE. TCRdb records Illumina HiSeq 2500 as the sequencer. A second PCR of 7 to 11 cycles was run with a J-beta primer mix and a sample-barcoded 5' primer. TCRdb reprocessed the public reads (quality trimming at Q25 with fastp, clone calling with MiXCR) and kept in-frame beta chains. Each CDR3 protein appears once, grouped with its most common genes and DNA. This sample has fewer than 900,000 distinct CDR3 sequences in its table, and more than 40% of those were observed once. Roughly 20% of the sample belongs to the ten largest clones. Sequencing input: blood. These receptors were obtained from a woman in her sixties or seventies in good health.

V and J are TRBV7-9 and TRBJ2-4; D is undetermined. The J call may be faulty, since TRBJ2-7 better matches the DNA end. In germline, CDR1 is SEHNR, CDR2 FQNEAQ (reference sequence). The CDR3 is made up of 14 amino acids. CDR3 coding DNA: TGTGCCAGCAGCGCCCCAAGGGTTCCATACGAGCAGTACTTC. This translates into CASSAPRVPYEQYF.

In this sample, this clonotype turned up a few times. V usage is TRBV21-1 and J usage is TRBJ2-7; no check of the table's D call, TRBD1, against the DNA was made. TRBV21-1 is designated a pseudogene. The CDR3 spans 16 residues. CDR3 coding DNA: TGTGCCAGCAGCAAATTATTGGGGACGGGGACCTACGAGCAGTACTTC. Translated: CASSKLLGTGTYEQYF.

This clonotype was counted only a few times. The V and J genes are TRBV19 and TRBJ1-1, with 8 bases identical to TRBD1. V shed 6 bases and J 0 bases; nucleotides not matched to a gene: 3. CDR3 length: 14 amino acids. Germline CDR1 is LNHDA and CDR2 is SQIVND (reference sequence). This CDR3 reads CASSNRGMNTEAFF. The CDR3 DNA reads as TGTGCCAGTAGCAACAGGGGGATGAACACTGAAGCTTTCTTT.

The CDR3 DNA reads as TGCAGTGCCCTTAACGAGGGGGCGGATGAAGCTTTCTTT. This codes for CSALNEGADEAFF. J is TRBJ1-1 and V is TRBV20-1; 7 positions agree with TRBD1. The CDR3 contains 13 residues. Germline V gene sequence: CDR1 DFQATT, CDR2 SNEGSKA (reference sequence). After removal of 6 bases from V and 7 bases from J, the junction contained 11 bases not matched to a gene.

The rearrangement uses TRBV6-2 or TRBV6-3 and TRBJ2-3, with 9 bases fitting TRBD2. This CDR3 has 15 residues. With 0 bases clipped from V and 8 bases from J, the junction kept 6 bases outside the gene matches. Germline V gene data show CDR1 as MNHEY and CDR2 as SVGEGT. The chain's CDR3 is CASSYSAGGPGTQYF. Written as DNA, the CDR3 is TGTGCCAGCAGTTACTCCGCGGGAGGGCCGGGTACGCAGTATTTT.